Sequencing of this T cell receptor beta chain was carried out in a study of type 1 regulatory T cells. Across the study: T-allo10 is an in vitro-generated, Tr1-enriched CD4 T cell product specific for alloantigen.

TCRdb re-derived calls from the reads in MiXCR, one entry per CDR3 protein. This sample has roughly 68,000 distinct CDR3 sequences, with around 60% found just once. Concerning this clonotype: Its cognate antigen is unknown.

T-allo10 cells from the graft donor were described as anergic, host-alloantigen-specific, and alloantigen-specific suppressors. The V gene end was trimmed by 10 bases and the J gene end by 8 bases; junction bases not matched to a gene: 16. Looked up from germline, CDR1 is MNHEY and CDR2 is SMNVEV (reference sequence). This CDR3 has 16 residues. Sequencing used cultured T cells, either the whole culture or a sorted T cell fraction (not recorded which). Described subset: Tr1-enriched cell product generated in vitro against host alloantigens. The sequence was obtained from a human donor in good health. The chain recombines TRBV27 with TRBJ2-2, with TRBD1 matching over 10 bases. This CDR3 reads CATRPWGQGIRGELFF. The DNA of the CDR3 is TGTGCCACCAGACCTTGGGGACAGGGGATCAGGGGGGAGCTGTTTTTT.